This T cell receptor (beta chain) was retrieved from a study of CD8 T cell repertoires and HIV-1 epitope variants. Overall study: Tested: three Gag epitope families, Nef HW9 and YT9.

Notes on the study in general: The assay identified only TCR beta chains of antigen-proliferating T cells. Nef KF9 drew five clonotypes and HW9 one, without TAALDMSHF responses.

Per the germline V gene, CDR1 is SEHNR and CDR2 is FQNEAQ (reference sequence). Germline trimming cut 4 bases from V and 4 bases from J; bases unmatched to any gene: 5. The CDR3 totals 15 residues. Concerning this clone: Its antigen is not identified.

Some clones are missing from TCRdb's copy, which holds only in-frame ones; the method was immunoSEQ multiplex PCR. The sample yields 5,800 or so clones, more than 55% seen once. The TCR originated in a male donor with HIV. The chain joins TRBV7-9 to TRBJ1-5; 9 nucleotides line up with TRBD1. The sample comprised cultured CD8+ T cells derived from PBMCs. CDR3 coding DNA: TGTGCCAGCAGCTCACAGGGGGCCCCAAATCAGCCCCAGCATTTT. Protein product: CASSSQGAPNQPQHF.